This entry concerns a single T cell receptor beta chain. Its specificity is not known. This record belongs to a study of T cell responses to AZD1222 COVID-19 vaccine. Points from the study as a whole: Baseline seropositives among AZD1222 recipients totaled only 5 to 7. Spike-specific TCR breadth and depth both grew after two AZD1222 doses. Donors were largely white British and mainly female; clonal diversity was possibly underestimated.

Second doses that came at about 4 or about 12 weeks were put together. The CDR3 is made up of 13 amino acids. V shed 6 bases and J shed 4 bases, with 12 bases lying between them. The germline V gene has CDR1 MNHEY and CDR2 SVGEGT. The table came from immunoSEQ multiplex PCR; TCRdb's copy has only in-frame clones and leaves some out. The data contain more than 150,000 clones, roughly nine tenths of them seen just once; the ten biggest clones take up 1% to 1.5%. This receptor was identified in an adult who received the AZD1222 COVID-19 vaccine. The chain recombines TRBV6-2 or TRBV6-3 with TRBJ1-2; no clear D. Sample: peripheral blood, taken 28 days after the second AZD1222 dose. This chain's CDR3 is CASSLQSSYGYTF. The CDR3 coding sequence is TGTGCCAGCAGCCTCCAATCATCCTATGGCTACACCTTC.